What follows are 23 T cell receptor beta chains derived from one specimen sequenced in a study of PD-1 and CTLA-4 blockade in melanoma. Clones were read by immunoSEQ multiplex PCR, and TCRdb kept only the in-frame ones, dropping some. The sample has thousands of clones, 80% seen once. Sequenced material: CD8+ T cells from peripheral blood, taken before anti-PD-1 treatment. These receptors all stem from a human donor with melanoma.

The chain uses TRBV4-3 and TRBJ1-3; unclear D gene. The CDR3 is 14 amino acids. From germline, CDR1 is LGHNA and CDR2 YSLEER. Trimming left V 4 bases short and J 2 bases short, with 9 bases between. The CDR3 loop reads CASSPDFPGNTIYF. CDR3 sequence (DNA): TGCGCCAGCAGCCCGGACTTCCCTGGAAACACCATATATTTT.

This chain connects TRBV4-3 to TRBJ2-5; 7 positions agree with TRBD2. The CDR3 covers 16 residues. V was clipped by 1 base and J by 1 base; unmatched bases: 6. Germline V gene data show CDR1 as LGHNA and CDR2 as YSLEER. The CDR3 loop reads CASSQAAGTFQETQYF. The CDR3 DNA follows: TGCGCCAGCAGCCAAGCAGCGGGGACTTTCCAAGAGACCCAGTACTTC.

The rearrangement links TRBV6-5 to TRBJ1-1; D is unclear. Germline assignment: CDR1 MNHEY and CDR2 SVGAGI. This CDR3 contains 11 residues. Trimming cost V 6 bases and J 13 bases, with 15 bases left between them. DNA of the CDR3: TGTGCCAGCAGGTCCGGGTCCAAGGATTTCTTT. Translation: CASRSGSKDFF.

The V and J genes are TRBV7-6 and TRBJ2-7; maybe TRBD2 (6 bases). Germline values: CDR1 SGHVS, CDR2 FNYEAQ. This CDR3 contains 15 residues. V was clipped by 0 bases and J by 0 bases, with 9 bases between them. The DNA of the CDR3 is TGTGCCAGCAGCTTAGCGGAGGGTAGCTCCTACGAGCAGTACTTC. Translated, it gives CASSLAEGSSYEQYF.

This clone occurred once. CDR3 residues: CASSVAEGGGLVSPLHF. CDR3 nucleotides: TGTGCCAGCAGCGTTGCGGAGGGGGGCGGTTTAGTTTCACCCCTCCACTTT. This chain links TRBV9 with TRBJ1-6; weak D call: TRBD1 (6 bases). Germline V lookup: CDR1 SGDLS, CDR2 YYNGEE. The V end lost 2 bases, the J end lost 9 bases, and 21 bases lay between the germline ends. The CDR3 contains 17 residues.

V is TRBV6-5 and J is TRBJ2-7, with a tentative D call TRBD2 (5 bases). Trimming removed 7 bases at V and 5 bases at J, with 21 bases between. This CDR3 contains 15 residues. CDR1 is MNHEY, CDR2 SVGAGI, per germline. CDR3 coding DNA: TGTGCCAGCATCTTAGAGTCCGCGGGTGGGGACGAGCAGTACTTC. It specifies CASILESAGGDEQYF.

The rearrangement uses TRBV28 and TRBJ1-4; TRBD1 matches at 8 bases. The J segment lost 5 bases and the V segment lost 4 bases, leaving 6 bases of the junction unmatched. Germline-derived CDR1 and CDR2 are MDHEN and SYDVKM. This CDR3 is 15 amino acids long. The chain's CDR3 is CASSSHGQGNEKLFF. Written as DNA, the CDR3 is TGTGCCAGCAGTTCCCACGGACAGGGAAATGAAAAACTGTTTTTT.

The chain employs TRBV5-5 and TRBJ2-7; 11 bases map to TRBD1. J was trimmed by 0 bases and V by 6 bases; bases with no gene match: 2. The CDR3 loop spans 14 amino acids. Germline loops: CDR1 SGHKS, CDR2 YYEKEE (reference sequence). The CDR3 DNA is TGTGCCAGCATCGGGACAGGGGGCTCCTACGAGCAGTACTTC. This translates into CASIGTGGSYEQYF. The variable domain in full, completed from reference TRBV5-5 and TRBJ2-7, reads DAGVTQSPTHLIKTRGQQVTLRCSPISGHKSVSWYQQVLGQGPQFIFQYYEKEERGRGNFPDRFSARQFPNYSSELNVNALLLGDSALYLCASIGTGGSYEQYFGPGTRLTVT.

In this sample, this clone turned up a few times. The chain is built from TRBV2 and TRBJ2-7, with D possibly TRBD2 on 7 matching bases. The V gene lost 3 bases and the J gene lost 2 bases, with 8 bases spanning the gap. Germline lookup yields CDR1 SNHLY and CDR2 FYNNEI. This CDR3 is 13 amino acids long. The CDR3 sequence: CASSEGGPYEQYF. CDR3 coding DNA: TGTGCCAGCAGTGAGGGGGGGCCCTACGAGCAGTACTTC. Full variable domain (rest looked up from reference TRBV2 and TRBJ2-7): EPEVTQTPSHQVTQMGQEVILRCVPISNHLYFYWYRQILGQKVEFLVSFYNNEISEKSEIFDDQFSVERPDGSNFTLKIRSTKLEDSAMYFCASSEGGPYEQYFGPGTRLTVT.

The genes are TRBV7-8 and TRBJ2-2, with 13 nucleotides matching TRBD2. The CDR3 loop spans 17 amino acids. Per the germline V gene, CDR1 is SGHVS and CDR2 is FQNEAQ. Germline trimming cut 1 base from V and 6 bases from J; bases unmatched to any gene: 5. The CDR3: CASSLVGGLAGAGELFF. CDR3 sequence (DNA): TGTGCCAGCAGCTTAGTAGGCGGACTAGCGGGAGCCGGGGAGCTGTTTTTT.

This rearrangement joins TRBV7-9 to TRBJ2-7, with D unresolved. The germline gives CDR1 SEHNR, CDR2 FQNEAQ (reference sequence). The CDR3 is made up of 14 amino acids. With 1 base removed from V and 4 bases from J, the gap between germline ends came to 11 bases. The CDR3 region has the DNA TGTGCCAGCAGCTTAGTGGATAGACAATACGAGCAGTACTTC. Translated: CASSLVDRQYEQYF.

V and J are TRBV19 and TRBJ1-3, with D unresolved. Per germline, CDR1 LNHDA and CDR2 SQIVND (reference sequence). The CDR3 loop spans 14 amino acids. Trimming removed 9 bases at V and 0 bases at J, with 12 bases between. Here the CDR3 DNA reads TGTGCCAGCGAACAGTCCTACTCTGGAAACACCATATATTTT. The encoded protein is CASEQSYSGNTIYF.

The chain links TRBV5-4 to TRBJ2-7; 12 bases are shared with TRBD1. The CDR3 covers 17 residues. Per germline, CDR1 SGHNT and CDR2 YYREEE (reference sequence). The J segment lost 2 bases and the V segment lost 0 bases, leaving 6 bases of the junction unmatched. CDR3 sequence: CASSLDPGTGGTYEQYF. The CDR3 DNA sequence: TGTGCCAGCAGCTTGGATCCGGGGACAGGGGGCACCTACGAGCAGTACTTC.

This sequence joins TRBV4-1 and TRBJ1-2; D is ambiguous. CDR1 MGHRA and CDR2 YSYEKL come from the germline V gene. V gave up 5 bases and J gave up 3 bases, with 10 bases separating them. CDR3 length: 13 residues. The CDR3 DNA reads as TGCGCCAGCAGCGGCGTGGGGTACTATGGCTACACCTTC. It codes for CASSGVGYYGYTF.

The J gene is TRBJ1-5, the V gene TRBV19; 10 bases fit TRBD1. Germline trimming cut 3 bases from V and 0 bases from J; bases unmatched to any gene: 11. CDR1 is LNHDA and CDR2 is SQIVND in the germline V gene (reference sequence). The CDR3 covers 19 residues. In DNA form, the CDR3 reads TGTGCCAGTAGTATTTCCCCGGGACAGGGGAGTTATAGCAATCAGCCCCAGCATTTT. This sequence encodes CASSISPGQGSYSNQPQHF. The full variable domain, in which reference TRBV19 and TRBJ1-5 provide the parts outside the CDR3, is DGGITQSPKYLFRKEGQNVTLSCEQNLNHDAMYWYRQDPGQGLRLIYYSQIVNDFQKGDIAEGYSVSREKKESFPLTVTSAQKNPTAFYLCASSISPGQGSYSNQPQHFGDGTRLSIL.

V is TRBV7-8 and J is TRBJ1-4; D is ambiguous. Germline assignment: CDR1 SGHVS and CDR2 FQNEAQ. Trimming left V 2 bases short and J 5 bases short, with 12 bases between. The CDR3 has 15 residues. The CDR3 sequence: CASSLKGGPNEKLFF. DNA of the CDR3: TGTGCCAGCAGCTTAAAGGGAGGCCCGAATGAAAAACTGTTTTTT.

This clone has a handful of counts. The chain uses TRBV12-3 or TRBV12-4 and TRBJ2-3, with D uncertain. Trimming pared 6 bases from V and 1 base from J, leaving 8 bases between. CDR3 length equals 13 residues. CDR3 bases: TGTGCCAGCAGAGTGGGCCGCACAGATACGCAGTATTTT. Amino acids: CASRVGRTDTQYF.

J is TRBJ1-1 and V is TRBV15, with a tentative D call TRBD1 (5 bases). The V gene's germline CDR1 is LNHNV and CDR2 YYDKDF (reference sequence). This CDR3 comprises 14 residues. The ends were cut back, 3 bases at V and 6 bases at J, with 14 bases in the middle. The CDR3 reads CATSSGWGSPEAFF. The CDR3 bases are TGTGCCACCAGCAGCGGATGGGGGAGTCCTGAAGCTTTCTTT.

The J gene is TRBJ2-5, the V gene TRBV4-3, with a tentative D call TRBD1 (5 bases). The CDR3 length is 14 residues. Germline V gives CDR1 LGHNA, CDR2 YSLEER. The V end was cut by 6 bases, the J end by 2 bases, with 13 bases between. The CDR3 here is CASSVWGKQETQYF. The DNA of the CDR3 is TGCGCCAGCAGTGTATGGGGCAAACAAGAGACCCAGTACTTC.

The genes are TRBV4-3 and TRBJ1-1; D not resolved. This CDR3 region has 13 residues. Germline V lookup: CDR1 LGHNA, CDR2 YSLEER. The V gene lost 4 bases and the J gene lost 4 bases, with 10 bases spanning the gap. CDR3 DNA: TGCGCCAGCAGCCTTCGAGCATCCACTGAAGCTTTCTTT. Its protein is CASSLRASTEAFF.

The genes are TRBV5-6 and TRBJ1-1; weak D call: TRBD1 (5 bases). From germline, CDR1 is SGHDT and CDR2 YYEEEE. This CDR3 contains 13 residues. Trimming took 1 base from V and 4 from J, leaving 8 bases between them. CDR3 residues: CASSLQGGTEAFF. CDR3 sequence (DNA): TGTGCCAGCAGCTTGCAGGGTGGCACTGAAGCTTTCTTT.

The rearrangement uses TRBV27 and TRBJ1-2; D gene ambiguous. Germline assignment: CDR1 MNHEY and CDR2 SMNVEV (reference sequence). This CDR3 region has 19 residues. The V end was cut by 0 bases, the J end by 3 bases, with 23 bases between. The CDR3 reads CASSLSYGADKLGYYGYTF. CDR3 bases: TGTGCCAGCAGTTTATCTTATGGAGCAGATAAGCTAGGCTACTATGGCTACACCTTC.

The chain is built from TRBV29-1 and TRBJ1-4; TRBD1 might be the D (5 bases). Germline V gene sequence: CDR1 SQVTM, CDR2 ANQGSEA. The CDR3 runs 12 residues. Trimming stripped 4 bases from V and 5 bases from J, with 8 bases between. CDR3 amino acids: CSVAGGNEKLFF. The CDR3 region has the DNA TGCAGCGTTGCCGGGGGGAATGAAAAACTGTTTTTT.